These 25 T cell receptor beta chains were sequenced from one sample in a study of blood T cell repertoires in COVID-19. Only in-frame clones appear in the TCRdb table, and some are missing; sequencing was by immunoSEQ multiplex PCR. The table shows approximately 260,000 clones, with about 80% occurring only once. Sequencing was carried out using peripheral blood. These receptors were taken from an elderly woman with acute or convalescent COVID-19.

With respect to this clone: Its ends do not fully match the called genes, so a read error is possible. The chain uses TRBV7-7 and TRBJ2-1, with TRBD1 matching over 8 bases. Germline lookup yields CDR1 SSHAT and CDR2 FNYEAQ (reference sequence). The CDR3 loop spans 17 amino acids. The CDR3 sequence is CASSLGDSGGAGNEQFF. DNA of the CDR3: TGTGCTAGCAGCTTAGGGGACTCAGGGGGCGCGGGGAATGAGCAGTTCTTC.

The chain uses TRBV19 and TRBJ1-1; maybe TRBD1 (6 bases). The CDR3 runs to 13 residues. V lost 1 base to trimming and J lost 11 bases, with 14 bases between them. Per germline, CDR1 LNHDA and CDR2 SQIVND (reference sequence). This CDR3 is CASSIVAGEGAFF. The DNA for the CDR3 is TGTGCCAGTAGTATAGTGGCAGGGGAGGGGGCTTTCTTT.

The chain joins TRBV18 to TRBJ1-5; D is unclear. The germline V and J ends were trimmed by 2 bases and 3 bases, with 5 bases remaining between them. Germline V gene lookup returns CDR1 KGHSH and CDR2 LQKENI. The CDR3 is 13 residues long. CDR3 coding DNA: TGTGCCAGCTCACCAAGCGACAATCAGCCCCAGCATTTT. Its protein is CASSPSDNQPQHF.

Turning to this clone: This specimen includes other DNA sequences encoding the same CDR3. The rearrangement links TRBV27 to TRBJ2-3, with 9 positions matching TRBD1. The CDR3 has 13 amino acids. Trimming removed 6 bases from V and 3 bases from J; junction bases left unmatched: 1. Germline V lookup: CDR1 MNHEY, CDR2 SMNVEV (reference sequence). The CDR3 region is CASRGTGTDTQYF. The CDR3 nucleotides are TGTGCCAGCAGGGGGACAGGGACAGATACGCAGTATTTT.

The chain couples TRBV7-9 to TRBJ1-2; D is uncertain. V was shortened by 3 bases and J by 3 bases, with 8 bases between the two germline ends. From germline, CDR1 is SEHNR and CDR2 FQNEAQ (reference sequence). The CDR3 totals 13 residues. CDR3 amino acids: CASSFRSDYGYTF. Here the CDR3 DNA reads TGTGCCAGCAGCTTCCGCAGCGACTATGGCTACACCTTC.

The genes are TRBV7-9 and TRBJ2-7; TRBD1 aligns across 9 bases. Germline V gene sequence: CDR1 SEHNR, CDR2 FQNEAQ (reference sequence). This CDR3 is built from 16 residues. V shed 5 bases, J shed 5 bases, and the junction held 13 bases outside the gene matches. Here the CDR3 DNA reads TGTGCCAGCAGCAATTTCGCCCGGGACAGGGCCCACGAGCAGTACTTC. Translating it yields CASSNFARDRAHEQYF.

The table lists this clone with a count of one. The chain has TRBV5-1 and TRBJ2-7; tentatively, D is TRBD2 (7 bases). The CDR3 spans 15 residues. Deletions cut 5 bases from V and 0 bases from J, with 15 bases between. From germline, CDR1 is SGHRS and CDR2 YFSETQ. The CDR3 bases are TGCGCCAGCAGACCAAGGGGGGGGTTCTCCTACGAGCAGTACTTC. The encoded protein is CASRPRGGFSYEQYF.

The chain recombines TRBV28 with TRBJ1-5; TRBD1 agrees at 9 bases. CDR1 and CDR2 (germline): MDHEN, SYDVKM. Trimming took 3 bases from V and 6 from J; bases not matched to a gene: 18. The CDR3 consists of 19 residues. For the CDR3, the DNA is TGTGCCAGCAGTTTTGGGCCTAGGGGGACAGGGACTAGGCGTCAGCCCCAGCATTTT. Translating it yields CASSFGPRGTGTRRQPQHF. The entire variable domain, with the rest obtained from reference TRBV28 and TRBJ1-5, is as follows: DVKVTQSSRYLVKRTGEKVFLECVQDMDHENMFWYRQDPGLGLRLIYFSYDVKMKEKGDIPEGYSVSREKKERFSLILESASTNQTSMYLCASSFGPRGTGTRRQPQHFGDGTRLSIL.

The chain combines TRBV5-6 with TRBJ2-5; D call uncertain. The CDR3 has 15 residues. Per the germline V gene, CDR1 is SGHDT and CDR2 is YYEEEE. The ends were cut back, 0 bases at V and 1 base at J, with 10 bases in the middle. The CDR3 coding sequence is TGTGCCAGCAGCTTGGGACTGGCGTCCCAAGAGACCCAGTACTTC. It codes for CASSLGLASQETQYF. The complete variable domain, with remaining parts taken from reference TRBV5-6 and TRBJ2-5, reads DAGVTQSPTHLIKTRGQQVTLRCSPKSGHDTVSWYQQALGQGPQFIFQYYEEEERQRGNFPDRFSGHQFPNYSSELNVNALLLGDSALYLCASSLGLASQETQYFGPGTRLLVL.

This rearrangement joins TRBV15 to TRBJ2-5; 10 positions match TRBD2. Germline lookup yields CDR1 LNHNV and CDR2 YYDKDF (reference sequence). The CDR3 loop spans 17 amino acids. Trimming took 0 bases from V and 2 from J; bases not matched to a gene: 6. CDR3 sequence reads: CATSREAPSGGQETQYF. The CDR3 nucleotides read TGTGCCACCAGCAGAGAAGCCCCTAGCGGGGGTCAAGAGACCCAGTACTTC. The full variable domain, rest sourced from reference TRBV15 and TRBJ2-5, is DAMVIQNPRYQVTQFGKPVTLSCSQTLNHNVMYWYQQKSSQAPKLLFHYYDKDFNNEADTPDNFQSRRPNTSFCFLDIRSPGLGDTAMYLCATSREAPSGGQETQYFGPGTRLLVL.

DNA for the CDR3: TGTGCCAGCAGCCCCAGGAGGGGGGGGGCGGTAAATGAGCAGTTCTTC. The encoded protein is CASSPRRGGAVNEQFF. The chain recombines TRBV2 with TRBJ2-1, with D possibly matching TRBD2 (7 bases). Trimming shortened V by 6 bases and J by 7 bases, and 22 bases separated the two germline ends. The CDR3 is 16 residues long. CDR1 SNHLY and CDR2 FYNNEI come from the germline V gene.

This clone was found once. The chain has TRBV18 and TRBJ1-2, with 12 bases that match TRBD1. Germline V lookup: CDR1 KGHSH, CDR2 LQKENI. V dropped 1 base and J dropped 4; count of bases not matched to a gene: 7. The CDR3 is 17 amino acids. CDR3 coding DNA: TGTGCCAGCTCACCACTCCGGGACAGGGGGCTGGCCTATGGCTACACCTTC. Encoded protein: CASSPLRDRGLAYGYTF.

Turning to this clone: An end of the junction does not agree with germline; a read error may underlie this. This chain uses TRBV7-7 with TRBJ2-1; 9 positions match TRBD2. The CDR3 is 15 residues long. Germline V gene sequence: CDR1 SSHAT, CDR2 FNYEAQ (reference sequence). For the CDR3, the DNA is TGTGCTAGCAGCCCAGGCGGTAGCGGGGGTGGTGAGCAGTTCTTC. It is translated as CASSPGGSGGGEQFF.

The CDR3 DNA reads TGTGCCAGCAGCCTGAGACAGGAGACCTACGAGCAGTACTTC. Its translation: CASSLRQETYEQYF. The chain is built from TRBV9 and TRBJ2-7, with D perhaps matching TRBD1 (6 bases). In germline, CDR1 is SGDLS, CDR2 YYNGEE. The CDR3 loop spans 14 amino acids. With 4 bases removed from V and 2 bases from J, the gap between germline ends came to 13 bases.

The gene calls are TRBV30 and TRBJ1-5; perhaps TRBD1 as D (5 bases). The CDR3 extends over 15 amino acids. The germline V and J ends were trimmed by 0 bases and 1 base, with 10 bases remaining between them. Germline V gene sequence: CDR1 GTSNPN, CDR2 SVGIG (reference sequence). This CDR3 reads CAWSVQGVSNQPQHF. The CDR3 DNA sequence: TGTGCCTGGAGTGTGCAGGGTGTGAGCAATCAGCCCCAGCATTTT.

This chain uses TRBV11-2 with TRBJ1-5; the D gene is possibly TRBD1 (5 bases). Trimming shortened V by 1 base and J by 6 bases, and 13 bases separated the two germline ends. The CDR3 spans 15 residues. Germline V gene data show CDR1 as SGHAT and CDR2 as FQNNGV. The CDR3 is CASSLGWQGSQPQHF. The CDR3 nucleotides read TGTGCCAGCAGCTTAGGGTGGCAGGGATCTCAGCCCCAGCATTTT.

V is TRBV19 and J is TRBJ2-2; D may be TRBD2 (5 bases). Trimming left V 6 bases short and J 4 bases short, with 12 bases between. The germline CDR1 and CDR2 sequences are LNHDA and SQIVND (reference sequence). The CDR3 is 14 residues long. The CDR3 bases are TGTGCCAGTAGCTTCCGGGGTCGCACCGGGGAGCTGTTTTTT. Residues: CASSFRGRTGELFF.

The chain couples TRBV3-1 (or the pseudogene TRBV3-2) to TRBJ2-7; D perhaps matches TRBD2 (5 bases). Germline V gene lookup returns CDR1 LGHDT and CDR2 YNNKEL (reference sequence). Trimming left V 5 bases short and J 2 bases short, with 10 bases between. The length of the CDR3 is 13 residues. The CDR3 protein is CASSSSGTYEQYF. CDR3 nucleotide sequence: TGTGCCAGCAGCTCAAGCGGCACCTACGAGCAGTACTTC.

V usage is TRBV2 and J usage is TRBJ2-1; 7 bases are shared with TRBD1. CDR1 and CDR2 (germline): SNHLY, FYNNEI. After removal of 6 bases from V and 8 bases from J, the junction contained 10 bases not matched to a gene. The CDR3 sequence is 14 residues long. The DNA of the CDR3 is TGTGCCAGCAGAGGGGGCCAACCTTTCGATGAGCAGTTCTTC. Its protein is CASRGGQPFDEQFF.

The rearrangement uses TRBV11-2 and TRBJ2-7; the match to TRBD1 covers 8 bases. Germline trimming cut 5 bases from V and 3 bases from J; bases unmatched to any gene: 3. There are 13 residues in the CDR3. Germline V CDR1 and CDR2: SGHAT, FQNNGV. CDR3 residues: CASSKGQDYEQYF. The CDR3 DNA reads TGTGCCAGCAGCAAGGGACAGGACTACGAGCAGTACTTC.

This clone was picked up a small number of times. The V call is TRBV12-3 or TRBV12-4, the J call TRBJ2-7, with D possibly TRBD1 on 6 matching bases. Trimming took 4 bases from V and 4 from J, leaving 11 bases between them. This CDR3 spans 13 amino acids. Here the CDR3 DNA reads TGTGCCAGCAGTTATGGACAGCCTTACGAGCAGTACTTC. It translates to CASSYGQPYEQYF.

The rearrangement uses TRBV12-3 or TRBV12-4 and TRBJ2-1; 8 bases align to TRBD1. There are 13 residues in the CDR3. The V gene end was trimmed by 8 bases and the J gene end by 5 bases; junction bases not matched to a gene: 5. CDR3 protein: CASARDRNNEQFF. CDR3 DNA: TGTGCCAGCGCCCGGGACAGGAACAATGAGCAGTTCTTC.

The sample holds a few counts of this clone. V and J are TRBV7-2 and TRBJ2-1, with 9 bases fitting TRBD2. CDR1 SGHTA and CDR2 FQGNSA come from the germline V gene. CDR3 length: 15 residues. V was clipped by 1 base and J by 4 bases; unmatched bases: 2. The CDR3 DNA reads TGTGCCAGCAGCTTAGGGCTAGCGGGGTACAATGAGCAGTTCTTC. It is translated as CASSLGLAGYNEQFF.

The CDR3 region is CASSRRTGGTEAFF. In DNA, the CDR3 is TGTGCCAGCAGCCGAAGGACAGGGGGGACTGAAGCTTTCTTT. The gene calls are TRBV5-4 and TRBJ1-1; TRBD1 matches 10 bases. Per the germline V gene, CDR1 is SGHNT and CDR2 is YYREEE (reference sequence). CDR3 length equals 14 residues. V lost 4 bases to trimming and J lost 5 bases; unmatched junction nucleotides: 5. The complete variable domain, with remaining parts taken from reference TRBV5-4 and TRBJ1-1, reads ETGVTQSPTHLIKTRGQQVTLRCSSQSGHNTVSWYQQALGQGPQFIFQYYREEENGRGNFPPRFSGLQFPNYSSELNVNALELDDSALYLCASSRRTGGTEAFFGQGTRLTVV.

In its sample, this clone was seen once. V is TRBV6-2 or TRBV6-3 and J is TRBJ1-1; 7 nucleotides agree with TRBD1. Trimming removed 4 bases from V and 1 base from J; junction bases left unmatched: 6. Germline loops: CDR1 MNHEY, CDR2 SVGEGT. The length of the CDR3 is 15 residues. DNA for the CDR3: TGTGCCAGCAGTTTCTTCGGGACAGCGAACACTGAAGCTTTCTTT. It translates to CASSFFGTANTEAFF.